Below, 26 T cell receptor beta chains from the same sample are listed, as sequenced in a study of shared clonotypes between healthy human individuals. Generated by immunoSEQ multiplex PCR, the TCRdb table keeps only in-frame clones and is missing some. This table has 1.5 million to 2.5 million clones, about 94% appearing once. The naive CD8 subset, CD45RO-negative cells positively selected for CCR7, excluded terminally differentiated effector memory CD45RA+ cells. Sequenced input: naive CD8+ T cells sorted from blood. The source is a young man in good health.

The chain's CDR3 is CASSSRFGTGHSYEQYF. Here the CDR3 DNA reads TGTGCCAGCAGCTCTAGATTCGGGACAGGCCACTCCTACGAGCAGTACTTC. The chain couples TRBV7-2 to TRBJ2-7, with 8 nucleotides matching TRBD1. The CDR3 contains 17 residues. V was pared by 4 bases and J by 0 bases, with 11 bases of the junction left unmatched. Germline V lookup: CDR1 SGHTA, CDR2 FQGNSA.

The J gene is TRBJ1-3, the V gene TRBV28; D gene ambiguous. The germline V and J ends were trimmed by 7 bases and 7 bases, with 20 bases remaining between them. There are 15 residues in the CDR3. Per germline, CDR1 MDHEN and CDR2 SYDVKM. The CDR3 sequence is CASTFELQLGNTIYF. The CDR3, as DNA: TGTGCCAGCACGTTTGAATTGCAGCTCGGGAACACCATATATTTT.

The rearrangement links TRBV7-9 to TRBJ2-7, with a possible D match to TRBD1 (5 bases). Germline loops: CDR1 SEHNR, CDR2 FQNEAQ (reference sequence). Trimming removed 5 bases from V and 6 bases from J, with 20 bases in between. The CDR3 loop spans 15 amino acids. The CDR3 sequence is CASSRPGRIPVEQYF. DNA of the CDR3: TGTGCCAGCAGCCGACCAGGGCGGATTCCGGTCGAGCAGTACTTC.

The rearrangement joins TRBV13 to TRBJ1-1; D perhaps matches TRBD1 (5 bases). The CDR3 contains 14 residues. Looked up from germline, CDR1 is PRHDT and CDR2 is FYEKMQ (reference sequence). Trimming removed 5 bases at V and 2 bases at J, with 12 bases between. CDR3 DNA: TGTGCCAGCAGCGGGGACTGGGGAAACACTGAAGCTTTCTTT. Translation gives CASSGDWGNTEAFF. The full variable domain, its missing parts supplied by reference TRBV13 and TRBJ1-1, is AAGVIQSPRHLIKEKRETATLKCYPIPRHDTVYWYQQGPGQDPQFLISFYEKMQSDKGSIPDRFSAQQFSDYHSELNMSSLELGDSALYFCASSGDWGNTEAFFGQGTRLTVV.

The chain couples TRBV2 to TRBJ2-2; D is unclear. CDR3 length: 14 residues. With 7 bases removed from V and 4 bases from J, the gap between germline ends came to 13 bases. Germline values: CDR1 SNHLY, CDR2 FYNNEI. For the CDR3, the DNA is TGTGCCAGCATGCCCGTTGGGTTCACCGGGGAGCTGTTTTTT. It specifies CASMPVGFTGELFF.

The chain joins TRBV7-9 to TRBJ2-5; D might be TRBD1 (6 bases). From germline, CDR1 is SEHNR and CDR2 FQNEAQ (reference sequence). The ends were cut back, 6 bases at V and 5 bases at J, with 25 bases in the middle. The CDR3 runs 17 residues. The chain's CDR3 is CASRGSSDSHLRETQYF. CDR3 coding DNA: TGTGCCAGCAGGGGGTCGTCGGACAGCCACCTTAGGGAGACCCAGTACTTC.

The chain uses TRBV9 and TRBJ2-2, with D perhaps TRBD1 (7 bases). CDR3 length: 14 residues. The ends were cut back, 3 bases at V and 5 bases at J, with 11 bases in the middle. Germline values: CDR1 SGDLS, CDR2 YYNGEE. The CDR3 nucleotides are TGTGCCAGCAGCGCCGCAGGGGGGACCGGGGAGCTGTTTTTT. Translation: CASSAAGGTGELFF.

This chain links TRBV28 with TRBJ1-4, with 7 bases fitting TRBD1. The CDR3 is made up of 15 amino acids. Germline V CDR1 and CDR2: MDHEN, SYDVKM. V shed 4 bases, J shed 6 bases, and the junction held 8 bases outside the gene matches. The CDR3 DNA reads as TGTGCCAGCAGTTCCCACCGGGACAGTCATGAAAAACTGTTTTTT. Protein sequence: CASSSHRDSHEKLFF. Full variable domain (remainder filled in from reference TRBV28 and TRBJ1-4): DVKVTQSSRYLVKRTGEKVFLECVQDMDHENMFWYRQDPGLGLRLIYFSYDVKMKEKGDIPEGYSVSREKKERFSLILESASTNQTSMYLCASSSHRDSHEKLFFGSGTQLSVL.

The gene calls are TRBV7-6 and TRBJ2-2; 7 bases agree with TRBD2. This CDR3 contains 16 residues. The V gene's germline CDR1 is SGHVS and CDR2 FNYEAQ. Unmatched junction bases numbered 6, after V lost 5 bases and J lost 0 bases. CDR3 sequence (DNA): TGTGCCAGCAGCCCAACTAGCGCAACGAACACCGGGGAGCTGTTTTTT. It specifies CASSPTSATNTGELFF.

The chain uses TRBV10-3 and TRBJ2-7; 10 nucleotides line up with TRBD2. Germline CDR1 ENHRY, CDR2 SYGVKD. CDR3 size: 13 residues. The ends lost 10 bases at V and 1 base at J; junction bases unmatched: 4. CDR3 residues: CATTSGESYEQYF. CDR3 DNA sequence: TGTGCCACTACTAGCGGGGAATCCTACGAGCAGTACTTC.

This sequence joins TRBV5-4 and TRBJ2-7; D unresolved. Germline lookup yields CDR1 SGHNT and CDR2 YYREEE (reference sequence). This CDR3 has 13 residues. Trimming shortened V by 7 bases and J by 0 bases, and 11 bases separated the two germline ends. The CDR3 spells CASRALGSYEQYF. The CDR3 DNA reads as TGTGCCAGCCGAGCCCTAGGCTCCTACGAGCAGTACTTC. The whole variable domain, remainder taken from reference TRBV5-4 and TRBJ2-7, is ETGVTQSPTHLIKTRGQQVTLRCSSQSGHNTVSWYQQALGQGPQFIFQYYREEENGRGNFPPRFSGLQFPNYSSELNVNALELDDSALYLCASRALGSYEQYFGPGTRLTVT.

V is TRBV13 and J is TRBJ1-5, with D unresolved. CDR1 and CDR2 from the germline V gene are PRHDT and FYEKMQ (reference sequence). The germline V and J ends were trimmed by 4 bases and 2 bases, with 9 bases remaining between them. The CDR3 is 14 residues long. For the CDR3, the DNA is TGTGCCAGCAGCTCTGGCACCGGCAATCAGCCCCAGCATTTT. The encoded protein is CASSSGTGNQPQHF.

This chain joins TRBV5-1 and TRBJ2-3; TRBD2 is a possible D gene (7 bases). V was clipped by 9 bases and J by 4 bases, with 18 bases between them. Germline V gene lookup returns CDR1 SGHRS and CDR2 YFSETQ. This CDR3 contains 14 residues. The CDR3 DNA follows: TGCGCCACCAAGATTTGGGGGGGCCCAGATACGCAGTATTTT. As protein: CATKIWGGPDTQYF.

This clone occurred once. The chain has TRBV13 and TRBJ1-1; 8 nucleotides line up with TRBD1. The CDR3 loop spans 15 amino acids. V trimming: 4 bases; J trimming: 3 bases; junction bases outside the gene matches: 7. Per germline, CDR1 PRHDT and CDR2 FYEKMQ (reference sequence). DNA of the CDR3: TGTGCCAGCAGCTATATCGGCAGGGGGCACACTGAAGCTTTCTTT. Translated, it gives CASSYIGRGHTEAFF.

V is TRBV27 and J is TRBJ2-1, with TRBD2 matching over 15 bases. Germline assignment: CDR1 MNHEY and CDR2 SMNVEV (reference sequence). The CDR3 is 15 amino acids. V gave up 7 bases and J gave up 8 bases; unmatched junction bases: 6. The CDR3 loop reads CASTSGLAGGYEQFF. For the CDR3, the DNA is TGTGCCAGCACTTCGGGACTAGCGGGAGGCTATGAGCAGTTCTTC.

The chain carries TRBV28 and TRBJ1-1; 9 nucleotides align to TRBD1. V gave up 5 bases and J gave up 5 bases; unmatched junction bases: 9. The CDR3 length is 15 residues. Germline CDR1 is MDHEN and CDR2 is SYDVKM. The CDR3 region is CASSHPGTGRTEAFF. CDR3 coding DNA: TGTGCCAGCAGTCATCCCGGGACAGGGAGGACTGAAGCTTTCTTT.

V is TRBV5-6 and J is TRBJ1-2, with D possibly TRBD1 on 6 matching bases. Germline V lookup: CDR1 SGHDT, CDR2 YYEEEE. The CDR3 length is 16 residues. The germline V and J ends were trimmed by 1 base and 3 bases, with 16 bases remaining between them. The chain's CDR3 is CASSLWGQGIDYGYTF. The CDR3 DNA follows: TGTGCCAGCAGCTTGTGGGGGCAGGGAATAGACTATGGCTACACCTTC.

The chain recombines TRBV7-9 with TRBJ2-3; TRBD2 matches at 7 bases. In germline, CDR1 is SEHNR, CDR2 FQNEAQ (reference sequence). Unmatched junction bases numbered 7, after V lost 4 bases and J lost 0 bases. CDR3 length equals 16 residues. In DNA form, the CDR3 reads TGTGCCAGCAGCTCACTTAGCGGGCCAAGCACAGATACGCAGTATTTT. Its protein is CASSSLSGPSTDTQYF.

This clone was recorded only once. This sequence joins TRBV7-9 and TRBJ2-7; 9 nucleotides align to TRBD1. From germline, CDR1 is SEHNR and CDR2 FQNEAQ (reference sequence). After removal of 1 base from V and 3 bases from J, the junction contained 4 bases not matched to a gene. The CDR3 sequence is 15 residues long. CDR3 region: CASSLVRDRVYEQYF. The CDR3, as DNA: TGTGCCAGCAGCTTAGTTCGGGACAGGGTCTACGAGCAGTACTTC.

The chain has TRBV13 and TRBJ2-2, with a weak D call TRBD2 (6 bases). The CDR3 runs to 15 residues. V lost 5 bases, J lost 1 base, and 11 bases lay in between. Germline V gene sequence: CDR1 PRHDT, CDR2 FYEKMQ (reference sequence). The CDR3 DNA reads TGTGCCAGCAGCGTCAGCGGGTTGAACACCGGGGAGCTGTTTTTT. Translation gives CASSVSGLNTGELFF.

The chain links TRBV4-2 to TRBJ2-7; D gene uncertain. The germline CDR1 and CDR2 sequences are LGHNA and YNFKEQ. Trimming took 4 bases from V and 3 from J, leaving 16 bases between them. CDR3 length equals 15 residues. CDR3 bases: TGTGCCAGCAGCCCGGCCGGCACAGCGAGCTACGAGCAGTACTTC. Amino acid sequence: CASSPAGTASYEQYF.

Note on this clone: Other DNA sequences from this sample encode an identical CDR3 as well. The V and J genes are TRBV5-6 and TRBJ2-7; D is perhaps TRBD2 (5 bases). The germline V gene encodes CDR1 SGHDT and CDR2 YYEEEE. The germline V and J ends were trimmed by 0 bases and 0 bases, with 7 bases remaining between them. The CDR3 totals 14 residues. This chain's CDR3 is CASSLEGSSYEQYF. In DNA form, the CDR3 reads TGTGCCAGCAGCTTGGAAGGGAGCTCCTACGAGCAGTACTTC. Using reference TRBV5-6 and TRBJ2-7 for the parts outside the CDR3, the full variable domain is DAGVTQSPTHLIKTRGQQVTLRCSPKSGHDTVSWYQQALGQGPQFIFQYYEEEERQRGNFPDRFSGHQFPNYSSELNVNALLLGDSALYLCASSLEGSSYEQYFGPGTRLTVT.

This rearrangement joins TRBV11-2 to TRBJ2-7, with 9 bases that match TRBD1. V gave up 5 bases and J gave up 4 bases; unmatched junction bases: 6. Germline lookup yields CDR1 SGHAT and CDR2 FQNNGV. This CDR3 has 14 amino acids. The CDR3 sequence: CASSETGGGYEQYF. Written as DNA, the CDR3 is TGTGCCAGCAGCGAGACAGGGGGTGGGTACGAGCAGTACTTC. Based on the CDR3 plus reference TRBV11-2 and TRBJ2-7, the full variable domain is EAGVAQSPRYKIIEKRQSVAFWCNPISGHATLYWYQQILGQGPKLLIQFQNNGVVDDSQLPKDRFSAERLKGVDSTLKIQPAKLEDSAVYLCASSETGGGYEQYFGPGTRLTVT.

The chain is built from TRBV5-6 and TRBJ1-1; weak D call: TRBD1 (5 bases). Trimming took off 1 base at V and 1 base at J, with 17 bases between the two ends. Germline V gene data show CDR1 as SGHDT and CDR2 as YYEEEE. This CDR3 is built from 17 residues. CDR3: CASSLSHRPYGNTEAFF. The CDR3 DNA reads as TGTGCCAGCAGCTTGAGTCACAGGCCCTACGGGAACACTGAAGCTTTCTTT.

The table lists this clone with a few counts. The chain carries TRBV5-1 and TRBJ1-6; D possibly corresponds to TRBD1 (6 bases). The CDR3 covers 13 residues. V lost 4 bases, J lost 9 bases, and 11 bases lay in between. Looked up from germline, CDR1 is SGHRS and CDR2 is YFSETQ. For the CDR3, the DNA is TGCGCCAGCAGCCTCAGGGGAGGTTCACCCCTCCACTTT. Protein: CASSLRGGSPLHF.

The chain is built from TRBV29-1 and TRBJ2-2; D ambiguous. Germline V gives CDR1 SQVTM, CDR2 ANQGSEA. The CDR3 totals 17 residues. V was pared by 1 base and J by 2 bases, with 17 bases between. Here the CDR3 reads CSVEAGGTIYNTGELFF. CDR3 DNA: TGCAGCGTTGAAGCGGGCGGCACCATCTATAACACCGGGGAGCTGTTTTTT.